This paragraph covers one T cell receptor (beta chain) sequence. The record originates from a study of T cells expressing NK-cell markers. Whole-study context: With respect to HCMV, most of the eight sequenced donors were seropositive, and one was seronegative.

The CDR3 spans 15 residues. Germline V gives CDR1 SGHRS, CDR2 YFSETQ. After re-calling the 5' RACE reads, TCRdb lists one entry per CDR3 protein, DNA absent. In total, the table holds roughly 160,000 distinct CDR3 sequences. The chain employs TRBV5-1 and TRBJ2-7. This clonotype was sampled from a woman aged 18-69 years in good health. The sample was blood T cells: a sorted CD56 or NKG2C T cell subset, CD4+ or CD8+ T cells, or bulk PBMC T cells (not recorded which). This chain's CDR3 is CASSWIELSSYEQYF.